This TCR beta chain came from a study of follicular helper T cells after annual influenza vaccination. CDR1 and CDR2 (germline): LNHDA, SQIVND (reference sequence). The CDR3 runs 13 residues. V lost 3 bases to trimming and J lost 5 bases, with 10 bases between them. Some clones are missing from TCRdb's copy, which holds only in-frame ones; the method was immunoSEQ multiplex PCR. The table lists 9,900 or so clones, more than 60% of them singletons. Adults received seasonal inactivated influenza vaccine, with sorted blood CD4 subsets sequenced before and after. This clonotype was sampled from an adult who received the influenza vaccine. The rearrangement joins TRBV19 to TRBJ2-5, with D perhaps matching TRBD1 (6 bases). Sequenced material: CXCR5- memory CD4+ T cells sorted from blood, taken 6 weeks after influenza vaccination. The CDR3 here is CASSIGTLETQYF. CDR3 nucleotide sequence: TGTGCCAGTAGTATCGGGACACTTGAGACCCAGTACTTC.